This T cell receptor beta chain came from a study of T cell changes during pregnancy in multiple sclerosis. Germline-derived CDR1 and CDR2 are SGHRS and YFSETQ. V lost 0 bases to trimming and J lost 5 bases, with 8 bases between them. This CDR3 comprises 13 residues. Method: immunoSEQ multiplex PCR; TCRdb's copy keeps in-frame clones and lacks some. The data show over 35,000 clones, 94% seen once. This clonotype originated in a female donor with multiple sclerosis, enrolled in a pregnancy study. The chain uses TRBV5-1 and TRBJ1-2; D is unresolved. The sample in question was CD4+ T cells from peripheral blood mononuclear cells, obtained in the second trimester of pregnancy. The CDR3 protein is CASSLGQVYGYTF. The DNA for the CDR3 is TGCGCCAGCAGCTTGGGGCAGGTTTATGGCTACACCTTC.